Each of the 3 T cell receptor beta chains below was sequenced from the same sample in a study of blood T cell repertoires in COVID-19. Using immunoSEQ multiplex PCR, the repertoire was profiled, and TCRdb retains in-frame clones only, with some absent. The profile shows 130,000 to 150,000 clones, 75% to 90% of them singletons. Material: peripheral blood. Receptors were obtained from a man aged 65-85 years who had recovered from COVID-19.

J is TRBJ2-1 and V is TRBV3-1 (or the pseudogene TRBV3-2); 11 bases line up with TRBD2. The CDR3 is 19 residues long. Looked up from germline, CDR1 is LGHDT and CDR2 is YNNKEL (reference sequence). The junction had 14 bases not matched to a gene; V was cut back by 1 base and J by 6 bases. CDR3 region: CASSQAVRVAGGPGNEQFF. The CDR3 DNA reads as TGTGCCAGCAGCCAAGCAGTCAGGGTAGCGGGAGGGCCGGGCAATGAGCAGTTCTTC.

CDR3: CASATTDTQYF. As DNA, the CDR3 is TGTGCCAGCGCCACTACAGATACGCAGTATTTT. J is TRBJ2-3 and V is TRBV27; no firm D call. The CDR3 runs 11 residues. V lost 8 bases, J lost 3 bases, and 6 bases lay in between. Germline V gene sequence: CDR1 MNHEY, CDR2 SMNVEV (reference sequence).

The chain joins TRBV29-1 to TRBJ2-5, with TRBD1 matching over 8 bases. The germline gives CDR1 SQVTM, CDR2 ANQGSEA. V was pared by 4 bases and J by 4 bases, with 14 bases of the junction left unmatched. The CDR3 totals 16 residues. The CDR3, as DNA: TGCAGCGTTGGGGGGACAGGTTTACACGGCGGAGAGACCCAGTACTTC. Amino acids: CSVGGTGLHGGETQYF.